This T cell receptor (beta chain) comes out of a study of T cell changes during pregnancy in multiple sclerosis. Profiled with immunoSEQ multiplex PCR; TCRdb holds only in-frame clones, not every one. The top ten hold 0.7% to 0.9% of the sample, which has 75,000 to 100,000 clones, approximately 90% seen once. Germline V gene sequence: CDR1 MNHNS, CDR2 SASEGT. This CDR3 comprises 13 residues. The V gene lost 2 bases and the J gene lost 7 bases, with 11 bases spanning the gap. The receptor was derived from a female donor in good health, enrolled as a control in a pregnancy study. V and J are TRBV6-1 and TRBJ1-1; tentatively, D is TRBD1 (6 bases). Sequencing was performed on peripheral blood, taken in the second trimester of pregnancy. CDR3 in DNA: TGTGCCAGCAGTGAAAGGACAGCGGATGAAGCTTTCTTT. It yields the protein CASSERTADEAFF.